This T cell receptor (beta chain) derives from a study of cytomegalovirus exposure and HLA in healthy donors. Study results and caveats: Fewer N-insertions (relative to the roughly 610-donor mean) were reportedly seen in an Asian-associated ancestry cluster in a later analysis. Highest at DRB1 and lowest at HLA-C, TCR association rates differed among HLA loci in a later analysis.

Both 60 Vbeta primers and 13 Jbeta primers went into the PCR. Clones were read by immunoSEQ multiplex PCR, and TCRdb kept only the in-frame ones, dropping some. The repertoire consists of around 95,000 clones, with about four fifths occurring once and the leading ten covering approximately 3.7%. This CDR3 comprises 12 residues. V lost 0 bases, J lost 10 bases, and 5 bases lay in between. Per the germline V gene, CDR1 is SGHNT and CDR2 is YYREEE (reference sequence). This clone was seen once. No antigen is known for it. Nominally healthy donors were sampled, though unrecorded immune exposures were likely.

Sequencing input: PBMCs. The sequence came from a female donor in good health and CMV-seropositive. The chain uses TRBV5-4 and TRBJ1-6; D remains unclear. CDR3 protein: CASSLDGSPLHF. The DNA for the CDR3 is TGTGCCAGCAGCTTGGACGGGTCACCCCTCCACTTT.